This is a list of T cell receptor beta chains from one sample in a study of cytomegalovirus exposure and HLA in healthy donors. Libraries were prepared by immunoSEQ multiplex PCR; TCRdb keeps only in-frame clonotypes and omits some of them. The data show 59,000 or so clones, with roughly 89% seen just once and roughly 15% held by the top ten. The sample taken for sequencing was PBMCs. These receptor sequences come from a woman under 30 in good health and CMV-seronegative. Each CDR3 is given with its conserved first and last residue. D genes are given only for firm matches. Size is stated for part of the rows, as once, few or many counts, or as a class when the clone is expanded.

size | J | V | D | DNA | CDR3
NA | TRBJ1-3 | TRBV6-1 | TRBD1 | TGTGCCAGCAATCGGGACAGGGGGCAAGGAAACACCATATATTTT | CASNRDRGQGNTIYF
NA | TRBJ2-7 | TRBV7-9 | NA | TGTGCCAGCAGCTTAGCGGGTGACAGCTCCTACGAGCAGTACTTC | CASSLAGDSSYEQYF
NA | TRBJ2-7 | TRBV6-5 | NA | TGTGCCAGCGGCGGGAACCGAGTCTCCTACGAGCAGTACTTC | CASGGNRVSYEQYF
NA | TRBJ2-7 | TRBV4-1 | TRBD1 | TGCGCCAGCAGAAAGGGACAGGGTTTTGCCGAGCAGTACTTC | CASRKGQGFAEQYF
NA | TRBJ1-1 | TRBV30 | TRBD1 | TGTGCCTGGAGTGTTCGACAGGGTCTTCCAGCTTTCTTT | CAWSVRQGLPAFF
once | TRBJ2-7 | TRBV5-1 | TRBD1 | TGCGCCAGCAGCAGACAGGGCCTTGAGGGAGAGCAGTACTTC | CASSRQGLEGEQYF
NA | TRBJ1-1 | TRBV4-3 | NA | TGCGCCAGCAGCCAAGAAACAGCTAAGTTGAACACTGAAGCTTTCTTT | CASSQETAKLNTEAFF
NA | TRBJ2-7 | TRBV28 | NA | TGTGCCAGCAGCCCGAGGACTTCCTCCTACGAGCAGTACTTC | CASSPRTSSYEQYF
NA | TRBJ2-3 | TRBV6-4 | TRBD2 | TGTGCCAGCAGTGACGAGGCGGGAGGTGGGGATACGCAGTATTTT | CASSDEAGGGDTQYF
NA | TRBJ2-5 | TRBV7-9 | NA | TGTGCCAGCAGCGCTCGGGTGCGAGAGACCCAGTACTTC | CASSARVRETQYF
few | TRBJ1-1 | TRBV18 | NA | TGTGCCAGCTCACCAATGGGCCCACCTGAAGCTTTCTTT | CASSPMGPPEAFF
NA | TRBJ2-7 | TRBV2 | TRBD2 | TGTGCCAGCAGCACAGGGTTTCGGGAGGGATTATACGAGCAGTACTTC | CASSTGFREGLYEQYF
once | TRBJ2-3 | TRBV28 | TRBD2 | TGTGCCAGCAGTTTATTAGCGGGAGGACCAGATACGCAGTATTTT | CASSLLAGGPDTQYF
NA | TRBJ1-4 | TRBV5-4 | NA | TGTGCCAGCAGCTCATACGATCTAGAGGGTGAAAAACTGTTTTTT | CASSSYDLEGEKLFF
NA | TRBJ1-1 | TRBV13 | NA | TGTGCCAGCAGCTTAGCTTTGAACACTGAAGCTTTCTTT | CASSLALNTEAFF
NA | TRBJ2-7 | TRBV5-4 | TRBD2 | TGTGCCAGCAGCTTGGGCGGACTAGCTGGCTACGAGCAGTACTTC | CASSLGGLAGYEQYF
NA | TRBJ1-5 | TRBV28 | NA | TGTGCCAGCAGGGGGAGTAATAGCAATCAGCCCCAGCATTTT | CASRGSNSNQPQHF
NA | TRBJ1-5 | TRBV2 | TRBD1 | TGTGCCAGCAGTGACCGGACAGGGTATCAGCCCCAGCATTTT | CASSDRTGYQPQHF
NA | TRBJ1-2 | TRBV18 | TRBD1 | TGTGCCAGCTCACCACAAACAGGGGAGGAGTTCTATGGCTACACCTTC | CASSPQTGEEFYGYTF
NA | TRBJ1-6 | TRBV13 | TRBD1 | TGTGCCAGCAGCTTTGGGACAGGGAATTCACCCCTCCACTTT | CASSFGTGNSPLHF
NA | TRBJ2-3 | TRBV5-1 | TRBD2 | TGCGCCAGCAGCTTAGGGACTAGCGGGGGAAAAGATACGCAGTATTTT | CASSLGTSGGKDTQYF
NA | TRBJ1-5 | TRBV4-1 | NA | TGCGCCAGCAGCCAAGGACCCGGAGGAAATCAGCCCCAGCATTTT | CASSQGPGGNQPQHF